The sample holds one count of the clone carrying this TCR beta chain. The antigen remains unidentified. The method was immunoSEQ multiplex PCR; TCRdb's version includes in-frame clones alone and lacks a portion of them. The profile shows 200,000 to 250,000 clones, approximately 83% of them singletons. The donors were part of the roughly 120-subject validation cohort, which stood apart from the approximately 630-subject first cohort. The CDR3 spans 15 residues. The germline gives CDR1 SGHAT, CDR2 FQDESV (reference sequence). J lost 3 bases, V lost 0 bases, and 3 bases had no gene match. This sample was taken from a study of cytomegalovirus exposure and HLA in healthy donors. Overall study findings and caveats: The majority of TCR sequences were rare, yet some public TCRs appeared in many donors. It was found in a later analysis that first-cohort TCR clusters tended to co-occur in the 90 to 150 validation repertoires.

The J gene is TRBJ2-7, the V gene TRBV11-1; 9 bases align to TRBD2. Sequenced input: PBMCs. The clonotype comes from a woman aged 25-40 years in good health and CMV-seropositive. The CDR3 is CASSLASSGIYEQYF. As DNA, the CDR3 is TGTGCCAGCAGCTTAGCGTCTAGCGGGATCTACGAGCAGTACTTC.